These T cell receptor beta chains were read from a single sample in a study of blood T cell repertoires in COVID-19. Generated by immunoSEQ multiplex PCR, the TCRdb table keeps only in-frame clones and is missing some. The repertoire holds approximately 250,000 clones, with around 89% as singletons. The sequencing input was PBMCs or T cells enriched from blood (not recorded which). The receptors derive from a woman in her 30s with acute COVID-19. CDR3s include the opening cysteine and the closing phenylalanine or tryptophan. Fields, in order: V gene, J gene, D gene, clone size, CDR3 length, CDR3 protein, CDR3 DNA. A D gene is named only where the DNA matches it firmly. Clone size is not always given. Where it is, it says once, few, many or a class for expanded clones.

TRBV27	TRBJ2-1	TRBD2	.	14	CASSSSITSDEQFF	TGTGCCAGCAGTTCGAGCATTACTAGCGATGAGCAGTTCTTC
TRBV5-1	TRBJ2-2	TRBD2	.	20	CASSPLTSGRTFKNTGELFF	TGCGCCAGCAGCCCGCTGACTAGCGGGAGGACCTTTAAGAACACCGGGGAGCTGTTTTTT
TRBV12-3/TRBV12-4	TRBJ2-2	TRBD1	.	12	CASNRGTGELFF	TGTGCCAGTAACAGGGGCACCGGGGAGCTGTTTTTT
TRBV9	TRBJ1-1	TRBD1	.	13	CASSAQGGTEAFF	TGTGCCAGCAGCGCCCAGGGGGGCACTGAAGCTTTCTTT
TRBV28	TRBJ1-6	TRBD1	.	16	CASSGQGSSYNSPLHF	TGTGCCAGCAGTGGACAGGGAAGCTCCTATAATTCACCCCTCCACTTT
TRBV7-3	TRBJ2-3	TRBD2	.	15	CASSAQAGVADTQYF	TGTGCCAGCAGCGCACAAGCGGGAGTGGCAGATACGCAGTATTTT
TRBV19	TRBJ1-1	TRBD1	.	16	CATDRPGQGAGTEAFF	TGTGCCACCGACCGACCGGGACAGGGGGCGGGCACTGAAGCTTTCTTT
TRBV14	TRBJ2-1	TRBD2	.	15	CASSQLAGSYNEQFF	TGTGCCAGCAGCCAACTAGCGGGCTCCTACAATGAGCAGTTCTTC
TRBV6-4	TRBJ1-5	.	.	17	CASRETRNEYSNQPQHF	TGTGCCAGCAGAGAGACCAGGAACGAGTATAGCAATCAGCCCCAGCATTTT
TRBV27	TRBJ1-4	.	.	16	CASSSTRGAANEKLFF	TGTGCCAGCAGTTCCACTCGGGGGGCTGCTAATGAAAAACTGTTTTTT
TRBV4-1	TRBJ2-1	.	.	13	CASSQKPFNEQFF	TGCGCCAGCAGCCAAAAGCCGTTCAATGAGCAGTTCTTC
TRBV7-9	TRBJ1-2	.	.	13	CASSLGQARSYTF	TGTGCCAGCAGCTTAGGACAGGCCCGTAGCTACACCTTC
TRBV7-9	TRBJ2-1	TRBD2	.	15	CASTPTGGNVNEQFF	TGTGCCAGCACCCCAACGGGGGGGAATGTCAATGAGCAGTTCTTC
TRBV4-2	TRBJ2-7	.	.	15	CASSQESAYTYEQYF	TGTGCCAGCAGCCAAGAGTCAGCGTACACCTACGAGCAGTACTTC
TRBV19	TRBJ1-2	.	.	13	CASSIELGDGYTF	TGTGCCAGTAGTATAGAACTGGGAGATGGCTACACCTTC
TRBV30	TRBJ1-1	TRBD1	.	13	CAWGTGLNTEAFF	TGTGCCTGGGGGACAGGCTTGAACACTGAAGCTTTCTTT
TRBV5-6	TRBJ2-7	.	.	13	CASSSFDSYEQYF	TGTGCCAGCAGCTCGTTCGACAGCTACGAGCAGTACTTC
TRBV5-1	TRBJ2-1	TRBD2	.	15	CASSFSSGTYNEQFF	TGCGCCAGCAGCTTCTCTAGCGGGACCTACAATGAGCAGTTCTTC
TRBV13	TRBJ1-2	TRBD1	.	16	CASSQQGAVANYGYTF	TGTGCCAGCAGCCAACAGGGGGCTGTCGCTAACTATGGCTACACCTTC
TRBV9	TRBJ1-1	.	.	14	CASSVQGSNTEAFF	TGTGCCAGCAGCGTACAGGGATCCAACACTGAAGCTTTCTTT
TRBV10-1	TRBJ2-3	TRBD1	.	15	CASTPGTGGPDTQYF	TGCGCCAGCACCCCCGGGACAGGGGGGCCAGATACGCAGTATTTT
TRBV9	TRBJ2-6	.	.	16	CASSTRGGTGANVLTF	TGTGCCAGCAGCACCCGGGGAGGGACAGGGGCCAACGTCCTGACTTTC
TRBV7-3	TRBJ2-1	TRBD2	.	15	CASSRLAGPYNEQFF	TGTGCCAGCAGCCGACTAGCGGGACCATACAATGAGCAGTTCTTC
TRBV7-9	TRBJ2-7	TRBD2	once	14	CASSTRGSSYEQYF	TGTGCCAGCAGCACCCGCGGGAGCTCCTACGAGCAGTACTTC
TRBV27	TRBJ2-5	.	.	14	CASSSRGRGETQYF	TGTGCCAGCAGTTCCCGGGGTAGAGGAGAGACCCAGTACTTC
TRBV20-1	TRBJ2-1	.	.	10	CSAARNEQFF	TGCAGTGCTGCGCGCAATGAGCAGTTCTTC
TRBV15	TRBJ2-7	TRBD2	.	15	CATSSTSGRPYEQYF	TGTGCCACCAGCTCAACTAGCGGGAGGCCCTACGAGCAGTACTTC
TRBV7-9	TRBJ2-2	TRBD1	.	15	CASSPRGLRSRELFF	TGTGCCAGCAGCCCCAGGGGGCTCCGGTCTCGGGAGCTGTTTTTT
TRBV4-3	TRBJ2-7	TRBD2	once	15	CASSPTRGRGNEQYF	TGCGCCAGCAGCCCGACCCGGGGGAGGGGAAACGAGCAGTACTTC
TRBV10-3	TRBJ2-3	.	.	18	CAISEYPMGSGSTDTQYF	TGTGCCATCAGTGAATACCCGATGGGTTCGGGTAGCACAGATACGCAGTATTTT
TRBV4-3	TRBJ2-2	.	.	13	CASSPGNTGELFF	TGCGCCAGCAGCCCAGGGAACACCGGGGAGCTGTTTTTT
TRBV4-1	TRBJ2-7	TRBD1	.	15	CASSQVLDRAYEQYF	TGCGCCAGCAGCCAAGTTTTGGACAGGGCCTACGAGCAGTACTTC
TRBV19	TRBJ2-5	TRBD2	.	15	CASMGLAGTAETQYF	TGTGCCAGTATGGGCCTAGCGGGAACCGCAGAGACCCAGTACTTC
TRBV27	TRBJ2-3	.	.	14	CASSSRGQTDTQYF	TGTGCCAGCAGTTCCCGAGGACAGACAGATACGCAGTATTTT
TRBV2	TRBJ2-1	.	.	16	CASSDLGTLAYNEQFF	TGTGCCAGCAGTGATTTAGGGACTCTCGCCTACAATGAGCAGTTCTTC
TRBV30	TRBJ2-1	TRBD2	.	14	CAWRETSGHNEQFF	TGTGCCTGGCGGGAGACTAGCGGGCACAATGAGCAGTTCTTC
TRBV12-5	TRBJ2-3	.	.	12	CASGLDRDTQYF	TGTGCTAGTGGTTTGGACCGGGATACGCAGTATTTT
TRBV19	TRBJ2-7	.	few	13	CASSIGPGREQYF	TGTGCCAGTAGTATAGGTCCGGGTCGGGAGCAGTACTTC
TRBV7-2	TRBJ1-2	TRBD1	once	14	CASSFRQGAHGYTF	TGTGCCAGCAGCTTCCGACAGGGGGCTCATGGCTACACCTTC
TRBV28	TRBJ2-7	TRBD2	.	14	CASRIAGASYEQYF	TGTGCCAGCAGAATAGCGGGAGCATCCTACGAGCAGTACTTC
TRBV18	TRBJ1-2	.	once	14	CASSPSQGVDGYTF	TGTGCCAGCTCACCGTCCCAGGGTGTGGATGGCTACACCTTC
TRBV5-4	TRBJ2-1	TRBD2	.	15	CASSLGSSGGNEQFF	TGTGCCAGCAGCTTGGGCTCTAGCGGGGGGAATGAGCAGTTCTTC
TRBV6-5	TRBJ1-1	.	.	12	CASSRENTEAFF	TGTGCCAGCAGCCGGGAGAACACTGAAGCTTTCTTT
TRBV10-1	TRBJ1-5	.	.	14	CASSERDTGTPQHF	TGCGCCAGCAGTGAAAGAGACACGGGAACGCCCCAGCATTTT
TRBV19	TRBJ2-7	.	.	13	CASSIIPGYEQYF	TGTGCCAGTAGTATAATTCCAGGGTACGAGCAGTACTTC
TRBV5-1	TRBJ1-6	.	.	15	CASSLETGYNSPLHF	TGCGCCAGCAGCTTGGAAACAGGGTACAATTCACCCCTCCACTTT
TRBV18	TRBJ1-1	.	.	14	CASSPDSASRGAFF	TGTGCCAGCTCACCTGATTCCGCCTCCCGAGGAGCTTTCTTT
TRBV11-2	TRBJ2-7	.	.	11	CASSLEVNSPF	TGTGCCAGCAGCTTAGAGGTTAACTCTCCCTTC
TRBV4-1	TRBJ2-2	TRBD2	.	16	CASSHRTSVFSGELFF	TGCGCCAGCAGCCATCGGACTAGCGTGTTCTCCGGGGAGCTGTTTTTT
TRBV27	TRBJ2-1	TRBD2	.	14	CASSTSGRNNEQFF	TGTGCCAGCAGTACTAGCGGGAGAAACAATGAGCAGTTCTTC
TRBV4-3	TRBJ2-1	TRBD2	once	16	CASSQEAAGGPGEQFF	TGCGCCAGCAGCCAAGAAGCAGCGGGAGGGCCGGGTGAGCAGTTCTTC
TRBV18	TRBJ1-6	.	.	14	CASSPGQNNSPLHF	TGTGCCAGCTCACCGGGACAAAATAATTCACCCCTCCACTTT
TRBV27	TRBJ2-6	TRBD2	.	17	CASAPGVGLGGANVLTF	TGTGCCAGCGCCCCAGGGGTGGGACTAGGTGGGGCCAACGTCCTGACTTTC
TRBV15	TRBJ2-1	TRBD2	.	17	CATSRSTLAGDIDEQFF	TGTGCCACCAGCAGAAGTACACTAGCGGGAGATATTGATGAGCAGTTCTTC
TRBV4-2	TRBJ2-3	.	.	13	CASSQDNSGRQYF	TGTGCCAGCAGCCAAGACAACTCCGGGAGGCAGTATTTT
TRBV5-4	TRBJ2-1	.	.	14	CASSFRGGAHEQFF	TGTGCCAGCAGCTTCAGGGGTGGGGCGCATGAGCAGTTCTTC
TRBV3-1/TRBV3-2	TRBJ2-1	TRBD2	.	18	CASSQEVAGGVPYNEQFF	TGTGCCAGCAGCCAAGAGGTAGCGGGAGGGGTTCCCTACAATGAGCAGTTCTTC
TRBV10-3	TRBJ2-1	TRBD2	.	15	CAISVVAGAINEQFF	TGTGCCATCAGTGTAGTAGCGGGAGCGATCAATGAGCAGTTCTTC